Listed here is a single T cell receptor beta chain. This clone's antigen is unknown. Qualities for individual bases were not recorded, and no much larger clone is one base off. Patients with a history of autoimmune disease or receiving systemic immunosuppression were excluded from the trial. Peripheral blood for TCR sequencing was collected from all dose cohorts at baseline, on cycle 4 day 1, and on cycle 7 day 1. The samples were drawn from a first-in-human, open-label, multicenter phase I dose-escalation trial of ivuxolimab. Adults with locally advanced or metastatic melanoma, renal cell, hepatocellular, or head and neck squamous cell carcinoma were enrolled in the trial. Before TCR sequencing, CD4+ T cells and CD8+ T cells from peripheral blood were sorted into separate populations. This sample was taken from a study of OX40 agonist ivuxolimab in advanced cancers. About the investigation overall: Ivuxolimab was a fully human IgG2 agonistic monoclonal antibody targeting the costimulatory receptor OX40 (CD134). The paper reports the monotherapy dose-escalation portion (N ≈ 52 patients) of the phase I ivuxolimab trial. Partial responses occurred in three dose-escalation patients: two with cutaneous melanoma and one with hepatocellular carcinoma. The point of sequencing TCRbeta in the periphery was to test whether ivuxolimab changed TCR sequence diversity and drove clonal T-cell expansion. Patients were allowed to have had prior anti-PD-1, anti-PD-L1 or anti-CTLA-4 therapy, and approximately 40% of the dose-escalation patients had been treated with checkpoint inhibitors. Intravenous ivuxolimab was administered to patients every 2 weeks at six dose levels: 0.01, 0.1, 0.3, 1.5, 3 and 10 mg/kg. In the dose-escalation cohort, more than 75% of patients were male, and the mean age was around 60 years, with a range of roughly 23 to 85. Among the roughly 52 dose-escalation patients, approximately 20 had hepatocellular carcinoma, 15 melanoma, 9 renal cell carcinoma and 9 head and neck cancer.

What the work shows at the level of the full study, not this receptor alone: In the 0.1-3.0 mg/kg groups, partial responders had among the lowest normalized peripheral clonal expansion, particularly in CD8+ T cells. The antigen specificity of the peripheral T cells that underwent clonal expansion was not determined. Low levels of normalized T-cell clonal expansion were also seen in some patients who did not respond. After ivuxolimab, CD8+ T cells had more expanded clones than CD4+ T cells on average. At doses from 0.1 to 3.0 mg/kg, clonal expansion was seen in both CD4+ and CD8+ blood T cells between baseline and week 6.

Genomic DNA was extracted from sorted cells for sequencing of the TCRbeta CDR3 region. The immunoSEQ Assay was used for sequencing of TCRbeta CDR3 regions. This is the immuneACCESS table as TCRdb keeps it, with only in-frame sequences that have V and J called. A part of the clones is gone; compared with another copy, unresolved V genes explain less than half, and the rest is unexplained. This sample has approximately 94,000 clones in its table, and 75% to 95% of those were observed once. Of the sample, 0.54% falls within the top ten clones. From its cysteine to its phenylalanine, the CDR3 spans 15 amino acids. Solely the CDR3 DNA is kept, with 45 bases framed from the first base. Taken from the germline V gene, the CDR1 and CDR2 loops are SGHVS and FQNEAQ. Clipping removes 2 bases from V and 2 bases from J, with 4 as the unmatched junction base count.

The source is an adult with an advanced solid tumor such as melanoma, head and neck, liver or kidney cancer. This material consisted of CD4+ or CD8+ T cells sorted from blood, taken in a trial of the OX40 agonist ivuxolimab. The rearranged segments are TRBV7-8 and TRBJ2-7, with 9 bases matching TRBD2. The sequenced DNA is TGTGCCAGCAGCTTAAGCGGGGGGTTTACCTACGAGCAGTACTTC. Its coded protein is CASSLSGGFTYEQYF. Full variable domain (CDR3 extended with the reference TRBV7-8 and TRBJ2-7 proteins): GAGVSQSPRYKVAKRGQDVALRCDPISGHVSLFWYQQALGQGPEFLTYFQNEAQLDKSGLPSDRFFAERPEGSVSTLKIQRTQQEDSAVYLCASSLSGGFTYEQYFGPGTRLTVT.